This record looks at one T cell receptor beta chain sequence and its context. Trimming stripped 1 base from V and 2 bases from J, with 21 bases between. This CDR3 has 19 amino acids. The germline gives CDR1 MNHNS, CDR2 SASEGT. The table came from immunoSEQ multiplex PCR; TCRdb's copy has only in-frame clones and leaves some out. The sample lists about 200,000 clones, 80% to 90% seen once, with less than 15% in the top ten. This specimen comes from a study of blood T cell repertoires in COVID-19. Study as a whole: Acute and convalescent COVID-19 samples came from the United States, Italy and Spain.

The source is a human donor in a cohort sampled during active COVID-19. Sequenced: peripheral blood. The genes are TRBV6-1 and TRBJ2-1; D is possibly TRBD2 (6 bases). CDR3 coding DNA: TGTGCCAGCAGTGAAGGTGCGGGGCTGAATCCCCGCCCCTACAATGAGCAGTTCTTC. As protein: CASSEGAGLNPRPYNEQFF.